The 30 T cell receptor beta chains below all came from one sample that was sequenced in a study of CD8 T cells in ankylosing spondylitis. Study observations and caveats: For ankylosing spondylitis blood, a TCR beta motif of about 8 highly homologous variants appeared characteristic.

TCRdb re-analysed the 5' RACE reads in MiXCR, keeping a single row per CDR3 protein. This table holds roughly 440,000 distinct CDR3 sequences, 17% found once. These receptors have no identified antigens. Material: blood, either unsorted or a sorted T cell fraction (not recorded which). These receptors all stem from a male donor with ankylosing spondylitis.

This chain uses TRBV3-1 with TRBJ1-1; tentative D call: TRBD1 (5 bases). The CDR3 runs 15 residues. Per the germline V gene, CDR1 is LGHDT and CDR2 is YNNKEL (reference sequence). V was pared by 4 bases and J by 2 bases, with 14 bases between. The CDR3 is CASSPGGVGNTEAFF. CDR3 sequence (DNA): TGTGCCAGCAGCCCCGGAGGGGTGGGTAACACTGAAGCTTTCTTT.

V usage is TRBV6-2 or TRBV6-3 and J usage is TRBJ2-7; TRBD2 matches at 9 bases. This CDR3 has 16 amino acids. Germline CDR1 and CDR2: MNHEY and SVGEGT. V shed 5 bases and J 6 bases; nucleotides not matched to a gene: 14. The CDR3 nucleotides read TGTGCCAGCAGTAAGCAGTTAGCGGGAGCTGGTCGCGAGCAGTACTTC. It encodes CASSKQLAGAGREQYF.

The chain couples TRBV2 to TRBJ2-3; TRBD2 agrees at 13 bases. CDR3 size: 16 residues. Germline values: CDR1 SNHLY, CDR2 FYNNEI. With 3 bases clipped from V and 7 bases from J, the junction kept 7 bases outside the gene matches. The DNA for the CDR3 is TGTGCCAGCAGTGATTGGGTGACTAGCGGGAGGAATACGCAGTATTTT. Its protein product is CASSDWVTSGRNTQYF.

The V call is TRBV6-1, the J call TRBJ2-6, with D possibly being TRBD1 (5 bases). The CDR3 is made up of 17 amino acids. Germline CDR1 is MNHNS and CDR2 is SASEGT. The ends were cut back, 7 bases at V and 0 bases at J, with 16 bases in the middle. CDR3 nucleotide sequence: TGTGCCAGCAACCTAGGACACTTTAGCTCTGGGGCCAACGTCCTGACTTTC. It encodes CASNLGHFSSGANVLTF.

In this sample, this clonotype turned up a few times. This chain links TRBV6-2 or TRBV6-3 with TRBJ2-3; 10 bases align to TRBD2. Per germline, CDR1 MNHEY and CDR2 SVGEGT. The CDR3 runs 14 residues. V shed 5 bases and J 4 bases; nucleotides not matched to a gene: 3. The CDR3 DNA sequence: TGTGCCAGCAGTGTCCTAGCGGGAGCAGATACGCAGTATTTT. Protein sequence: CASSVLAGADTQYF.

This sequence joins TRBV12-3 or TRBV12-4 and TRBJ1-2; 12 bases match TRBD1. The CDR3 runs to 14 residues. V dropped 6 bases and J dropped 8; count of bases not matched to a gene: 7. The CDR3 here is CASRGQGARGGYTF. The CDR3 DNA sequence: TGTGCCAGCAGGGGACAGGGGGCGCGAGGAGGCTACACCTTC.

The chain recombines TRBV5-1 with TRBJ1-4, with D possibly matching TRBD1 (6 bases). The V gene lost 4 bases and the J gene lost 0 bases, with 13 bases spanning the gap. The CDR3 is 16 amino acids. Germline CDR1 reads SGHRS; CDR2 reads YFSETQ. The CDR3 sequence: CASSPGRTATNEKLFF. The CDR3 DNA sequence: TGCGCCAGCAGCCCCGGACGGACAGCAACTAATGAAAAACTGTTTTTT.

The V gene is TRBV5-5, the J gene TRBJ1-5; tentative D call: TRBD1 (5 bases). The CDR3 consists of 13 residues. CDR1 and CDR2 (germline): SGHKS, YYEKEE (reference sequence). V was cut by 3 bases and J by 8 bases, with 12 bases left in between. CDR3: CASSSRVSEPQHF. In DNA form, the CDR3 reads TGTGCCAGCAGCTCCAGGGTATCGGAGCCCCAGCATTTT.

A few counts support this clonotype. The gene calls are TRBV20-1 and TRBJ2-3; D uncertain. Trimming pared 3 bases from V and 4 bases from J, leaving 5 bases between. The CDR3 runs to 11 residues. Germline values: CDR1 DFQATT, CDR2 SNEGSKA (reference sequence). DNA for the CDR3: TGCAGTGCTAGTATTTCAGATACGCAGTATTTT. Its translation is CSASISDTQYF.

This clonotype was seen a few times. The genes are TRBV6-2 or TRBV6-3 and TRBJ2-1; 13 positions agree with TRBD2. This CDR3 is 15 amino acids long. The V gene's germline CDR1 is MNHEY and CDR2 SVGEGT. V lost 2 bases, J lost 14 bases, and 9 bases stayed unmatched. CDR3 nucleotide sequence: TGTGCCAGCAGTTACGGACTAGCGGGAGAGCAAGAAAAGTTCTTC. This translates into CASSYGLAGEQEKFF.

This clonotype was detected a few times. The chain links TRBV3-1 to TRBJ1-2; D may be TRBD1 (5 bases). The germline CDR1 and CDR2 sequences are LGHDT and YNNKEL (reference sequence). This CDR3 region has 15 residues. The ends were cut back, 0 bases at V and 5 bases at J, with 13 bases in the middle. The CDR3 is CASSQDRTGSYGYTF. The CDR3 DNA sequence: TGTGCCAGCAGCCAAGACAGAACAGGATCGTATGGCTACACCTTC.

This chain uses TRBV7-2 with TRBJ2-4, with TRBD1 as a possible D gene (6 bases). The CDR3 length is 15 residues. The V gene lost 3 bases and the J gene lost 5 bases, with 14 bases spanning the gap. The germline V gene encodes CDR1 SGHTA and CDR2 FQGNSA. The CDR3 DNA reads TGTGCCAGCAGCTTGACAGGTGCGATGGAAAACATTCAGTACTTC. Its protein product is CASSLTGAMENIQYF.

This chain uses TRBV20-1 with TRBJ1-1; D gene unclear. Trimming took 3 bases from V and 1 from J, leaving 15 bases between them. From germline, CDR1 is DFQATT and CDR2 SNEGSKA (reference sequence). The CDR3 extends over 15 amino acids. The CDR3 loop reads CSARPHMAENTEAFF. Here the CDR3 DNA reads TGCAGTGCTAGGCCGCATATGGCGGAGAACACTGAAGCTTTCTTT.

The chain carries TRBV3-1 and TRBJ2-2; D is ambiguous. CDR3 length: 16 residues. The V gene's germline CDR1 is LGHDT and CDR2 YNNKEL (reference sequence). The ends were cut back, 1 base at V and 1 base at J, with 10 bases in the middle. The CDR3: CASSQGARKNTGELFF. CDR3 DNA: TGTGCCAGCAGCCAAGGGGCGAGAAAGAACACCGGGGAGCTGTTTTTT.

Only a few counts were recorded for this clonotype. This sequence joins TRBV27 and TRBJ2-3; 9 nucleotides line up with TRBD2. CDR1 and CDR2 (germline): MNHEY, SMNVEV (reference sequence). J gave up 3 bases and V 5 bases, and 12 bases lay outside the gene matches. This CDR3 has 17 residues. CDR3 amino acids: CASSNPGREGSTDTQYF. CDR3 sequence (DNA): TGTGCCAGCAGTAATCCGGGGCGGGAGGGCAGTACAGATACGCAGTATTTT.

CDR3 nucleotides: TGTGCCAGCAGTTTAGGGGCCGGAGGCGTTGTGGGGCAGTACTTC. It yields the protein CASSLGAGGVVGQYF. V is TRBV12-3 or TRBV12-4 and J is TRBJ2-7; a possible D gene is TRBD2 (5 bases). The CDR3 consists of 15 residues. The V end lost 1 base, the J end lost 9 bases, and 19 bases lay between the germline ends.

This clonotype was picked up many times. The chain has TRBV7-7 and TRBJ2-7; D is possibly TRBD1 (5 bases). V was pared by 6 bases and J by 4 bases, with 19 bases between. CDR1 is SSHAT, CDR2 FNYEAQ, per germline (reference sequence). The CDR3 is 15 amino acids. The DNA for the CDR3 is TGTGCCAGCAGACCCGGACATGTCTTAATTTACGAGCAGTACTTC. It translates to CASRPGHVLIYEQYF. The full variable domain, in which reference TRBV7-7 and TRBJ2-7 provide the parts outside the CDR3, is GAGVSQSPRYKVTKRGQDVTLRCDPISSHATLYWYQQALGQGPEFLTYFNYEAQPDKSGLPSDRFSAERPEGSISTLTIQRTEQRDSAMYRCASRPGHVLIYEQYFGPGTRLTVT.

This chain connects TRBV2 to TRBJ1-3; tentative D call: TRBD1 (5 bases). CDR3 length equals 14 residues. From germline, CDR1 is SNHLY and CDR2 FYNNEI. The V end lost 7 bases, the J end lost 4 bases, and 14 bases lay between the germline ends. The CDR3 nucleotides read TGTGCCAGCACCTTCCAGGGCTTCGGAAACACCATATATTTT. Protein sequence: CASTFQGFGNTIYF.

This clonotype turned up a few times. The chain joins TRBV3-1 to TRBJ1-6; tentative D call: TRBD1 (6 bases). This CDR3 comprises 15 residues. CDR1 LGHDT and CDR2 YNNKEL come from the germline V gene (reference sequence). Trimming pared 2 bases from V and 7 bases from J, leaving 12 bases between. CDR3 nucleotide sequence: TGTGCCAGCAGCCAACCCACAGGGTCCAATTCACCCCTCCACTTT. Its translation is CASSQPTGSNSPLHF.

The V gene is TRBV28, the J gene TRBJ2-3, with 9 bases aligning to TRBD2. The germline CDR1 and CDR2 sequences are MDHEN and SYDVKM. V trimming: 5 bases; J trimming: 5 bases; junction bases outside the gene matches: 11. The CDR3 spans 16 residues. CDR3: CASSPPSAGGLDTQYF. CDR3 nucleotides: TGTGCCAGCAGTCCCCCCTCAGCGGGAGGTTTAGATACGCAGTATTTT.

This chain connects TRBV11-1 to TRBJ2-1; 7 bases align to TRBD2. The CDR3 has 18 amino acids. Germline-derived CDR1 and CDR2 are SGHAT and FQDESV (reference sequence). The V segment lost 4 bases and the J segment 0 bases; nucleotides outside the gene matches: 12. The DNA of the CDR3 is TGTGCCAGCAGCTCTACCCTCCCTAGCGGCAGCTCCTACAATGAGCAGTTCTTC. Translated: CASSSTLPSGSSYNEQFF. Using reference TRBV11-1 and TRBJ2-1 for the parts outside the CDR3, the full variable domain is EAEVAQSPRYKITEKSQAVAFWCDPISGHATLYWYRQILGQGPELLVQFQDESVVDDSQLPKDRFSAERLKGVDSTLKIQPAELGDSAMYLCASSSTLPSGSSYNEQFFGPGTRLTVL.

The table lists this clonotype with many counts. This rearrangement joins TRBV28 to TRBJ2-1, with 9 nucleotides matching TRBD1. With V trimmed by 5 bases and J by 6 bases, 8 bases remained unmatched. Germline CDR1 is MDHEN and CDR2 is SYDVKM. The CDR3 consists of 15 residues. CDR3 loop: CASSPLKDRGNEQFF. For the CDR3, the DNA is TGTGCCAGCAGTCCACTGAAGGACAGGGGCAATGAGCAGTTCTTC.

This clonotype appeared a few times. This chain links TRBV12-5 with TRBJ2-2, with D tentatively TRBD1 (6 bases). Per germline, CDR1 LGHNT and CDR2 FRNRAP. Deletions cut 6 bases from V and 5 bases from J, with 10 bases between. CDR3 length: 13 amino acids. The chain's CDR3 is CASGLQGTGELFF. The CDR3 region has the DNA TGTGCTAGTGGATTACAGGGTACCGGGGAGCTGTTTTTT.

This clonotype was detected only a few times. This CDR3 is CASSLLRAPYEQYF. The CDR3 DNA reads as TGTGCCAGCAGCCTACTGCGGGCCCCCTACGAGCAGTACTTC. The chain carries TRBV7-2 and TRBJ2-7, with TRBD2 as a possible D gene (5 bases). The V gene's germline CDR1 is SGHTA and CDR2 FQGNSA. V lost 5 bases and J 2 bases, leaving 13 bases between the germline ends. The CDR3 has 14 residues.

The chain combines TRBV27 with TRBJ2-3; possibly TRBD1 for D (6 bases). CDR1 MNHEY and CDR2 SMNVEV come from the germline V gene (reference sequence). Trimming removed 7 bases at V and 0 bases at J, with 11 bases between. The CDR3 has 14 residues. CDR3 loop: CASMGAGSTDTQYF. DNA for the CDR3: TGTGCCAGCATGGGGGCCGGCAGCACAGATACGCAGTATTTT.

For the CDR3, the DNA is TGTGCCAGCAGTTACCGCGGGACTAGCGGACGCACAGATACGCAGTATTTT. Amino acids: CASSYRGTSGRTDTQYF. The chain links TRBV6-5 to TRBJ2-3; TRBD2 matches 11 bases. The V gene's germline CDR1 is MNHEY and CDR2 SVGAGI. The trim removed 2 bases at V and 1 base at J, leaving 5 bases unmatched. The CDR3 sequence is 17 residues long.

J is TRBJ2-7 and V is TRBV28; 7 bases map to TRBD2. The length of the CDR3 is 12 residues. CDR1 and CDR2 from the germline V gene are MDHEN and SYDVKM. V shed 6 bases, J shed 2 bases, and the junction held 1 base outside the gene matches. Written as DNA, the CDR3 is TGTGCCAGCAGGCGGGGGACCTACGAGCAGTACTTC. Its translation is CASRRGTYEQYF.

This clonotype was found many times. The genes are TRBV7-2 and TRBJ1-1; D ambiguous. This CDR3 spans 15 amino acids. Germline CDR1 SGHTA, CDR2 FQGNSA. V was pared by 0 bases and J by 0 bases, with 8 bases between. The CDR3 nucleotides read TGTGCCAGCAGCTTAGCGTACACTATGAACACTGAAGCTTTCTTT. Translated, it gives CASSLAYTMNTEAFF.

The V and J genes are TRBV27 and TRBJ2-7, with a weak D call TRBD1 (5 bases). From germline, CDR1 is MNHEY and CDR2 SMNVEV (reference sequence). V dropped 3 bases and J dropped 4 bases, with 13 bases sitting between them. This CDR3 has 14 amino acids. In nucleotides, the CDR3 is TGTGCCAGCAGTTTCCGACCGACAGCTTACGAGCAGTACTTC. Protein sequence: CASSFRPTAYEQYF.

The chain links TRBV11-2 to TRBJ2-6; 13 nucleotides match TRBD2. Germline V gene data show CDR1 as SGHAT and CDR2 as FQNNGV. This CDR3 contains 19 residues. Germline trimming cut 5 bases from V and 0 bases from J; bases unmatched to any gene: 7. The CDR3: CASSPRLAGGISGANVLTF. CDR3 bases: TGTGCCAGCAGCCCCAGACTAGCGGGAGGCATCTCTGGGGCCAACGTCCTGACTTTC.